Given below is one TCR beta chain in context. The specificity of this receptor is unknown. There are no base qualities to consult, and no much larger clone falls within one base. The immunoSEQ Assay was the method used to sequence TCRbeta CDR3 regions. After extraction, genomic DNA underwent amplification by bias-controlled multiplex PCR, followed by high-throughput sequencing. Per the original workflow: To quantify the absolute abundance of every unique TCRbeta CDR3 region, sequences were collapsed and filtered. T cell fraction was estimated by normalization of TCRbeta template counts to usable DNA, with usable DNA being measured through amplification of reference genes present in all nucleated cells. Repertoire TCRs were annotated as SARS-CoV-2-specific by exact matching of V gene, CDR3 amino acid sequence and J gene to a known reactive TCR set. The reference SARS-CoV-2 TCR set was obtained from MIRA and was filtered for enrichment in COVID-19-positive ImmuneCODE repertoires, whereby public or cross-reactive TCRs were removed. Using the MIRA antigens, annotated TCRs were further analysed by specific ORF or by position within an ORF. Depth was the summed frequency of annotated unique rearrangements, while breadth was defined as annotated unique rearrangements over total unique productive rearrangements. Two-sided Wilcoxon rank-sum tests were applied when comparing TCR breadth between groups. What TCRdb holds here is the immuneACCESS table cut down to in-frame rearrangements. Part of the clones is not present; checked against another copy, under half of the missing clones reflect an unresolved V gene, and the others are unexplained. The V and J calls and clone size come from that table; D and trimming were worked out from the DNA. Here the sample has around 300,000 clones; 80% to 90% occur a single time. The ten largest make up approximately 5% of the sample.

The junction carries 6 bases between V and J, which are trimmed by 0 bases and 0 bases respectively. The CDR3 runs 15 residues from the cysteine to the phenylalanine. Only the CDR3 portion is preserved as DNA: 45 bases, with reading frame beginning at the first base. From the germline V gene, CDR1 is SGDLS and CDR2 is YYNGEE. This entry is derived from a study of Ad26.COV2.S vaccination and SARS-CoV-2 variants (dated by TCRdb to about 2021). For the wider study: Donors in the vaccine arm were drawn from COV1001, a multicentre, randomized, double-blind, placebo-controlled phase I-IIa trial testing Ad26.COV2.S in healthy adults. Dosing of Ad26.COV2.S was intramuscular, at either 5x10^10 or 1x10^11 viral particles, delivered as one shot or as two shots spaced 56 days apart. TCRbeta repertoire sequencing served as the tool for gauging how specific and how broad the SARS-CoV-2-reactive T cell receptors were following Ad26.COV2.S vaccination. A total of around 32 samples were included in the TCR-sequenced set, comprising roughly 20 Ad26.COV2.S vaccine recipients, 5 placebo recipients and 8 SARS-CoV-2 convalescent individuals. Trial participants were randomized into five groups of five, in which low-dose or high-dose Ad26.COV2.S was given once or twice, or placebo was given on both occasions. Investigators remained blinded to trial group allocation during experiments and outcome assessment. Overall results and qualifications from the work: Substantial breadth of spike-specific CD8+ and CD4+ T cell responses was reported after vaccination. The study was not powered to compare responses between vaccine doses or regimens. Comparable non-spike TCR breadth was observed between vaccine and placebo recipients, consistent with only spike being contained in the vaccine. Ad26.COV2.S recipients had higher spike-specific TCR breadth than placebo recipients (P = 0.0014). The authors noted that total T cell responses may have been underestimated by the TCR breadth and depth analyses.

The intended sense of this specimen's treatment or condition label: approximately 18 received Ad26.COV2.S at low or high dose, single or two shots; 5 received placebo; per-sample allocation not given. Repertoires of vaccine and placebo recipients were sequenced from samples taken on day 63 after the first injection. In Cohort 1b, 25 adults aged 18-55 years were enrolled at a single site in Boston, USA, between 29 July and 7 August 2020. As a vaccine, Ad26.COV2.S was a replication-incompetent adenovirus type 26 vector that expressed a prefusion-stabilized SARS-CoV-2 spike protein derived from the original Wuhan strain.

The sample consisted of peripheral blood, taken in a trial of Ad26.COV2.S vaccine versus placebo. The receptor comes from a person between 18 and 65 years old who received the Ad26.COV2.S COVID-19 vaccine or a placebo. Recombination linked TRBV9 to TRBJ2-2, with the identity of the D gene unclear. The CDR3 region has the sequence CASSVDIANTGELFF. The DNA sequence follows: TGTGCCAGCAGCGTAGACATCGCGAACACCGGGGAGCTGTTTTTT.